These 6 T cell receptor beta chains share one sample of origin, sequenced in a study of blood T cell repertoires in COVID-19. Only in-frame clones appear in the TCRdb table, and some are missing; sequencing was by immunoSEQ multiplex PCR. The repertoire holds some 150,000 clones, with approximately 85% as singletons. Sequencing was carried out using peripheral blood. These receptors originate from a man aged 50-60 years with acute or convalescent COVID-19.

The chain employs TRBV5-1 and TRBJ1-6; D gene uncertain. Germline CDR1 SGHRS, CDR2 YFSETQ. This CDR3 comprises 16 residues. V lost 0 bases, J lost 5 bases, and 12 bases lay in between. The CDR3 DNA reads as TGCGCCAGCAGCTTGGCCCCCACGGTGGATAATTCACCCCTCCACTTT. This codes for CASSLAPTVDNSPLHF. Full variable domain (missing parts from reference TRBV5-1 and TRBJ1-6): KAGVTQTPRYLIKTRGQQVTLSCSPISGHRSVSWYQQTPGQGLQFLFEYFSETQRNKGNFPGRFSGRQFSNSRSEMNVSTLELGDSALYLCASSLAPTVDNSPLHFGNGTRLTVT.

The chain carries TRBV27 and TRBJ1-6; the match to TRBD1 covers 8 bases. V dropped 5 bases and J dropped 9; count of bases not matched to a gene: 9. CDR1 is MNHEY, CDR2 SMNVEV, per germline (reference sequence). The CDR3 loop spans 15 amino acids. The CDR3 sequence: CASSPTDRDSSPLHF. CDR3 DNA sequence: TGTGCCAGCAGTCCGACGGACAGGGATTCTTCACCCCTCCACTTT.

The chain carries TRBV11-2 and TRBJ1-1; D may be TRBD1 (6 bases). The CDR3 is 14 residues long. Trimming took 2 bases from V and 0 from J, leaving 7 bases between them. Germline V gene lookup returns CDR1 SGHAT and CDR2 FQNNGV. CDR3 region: CASSLSGVNTEAFF. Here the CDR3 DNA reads TGTGCCAGCAGCTTATCAGGGGTGAACACTGAAGCTTTCTTT.

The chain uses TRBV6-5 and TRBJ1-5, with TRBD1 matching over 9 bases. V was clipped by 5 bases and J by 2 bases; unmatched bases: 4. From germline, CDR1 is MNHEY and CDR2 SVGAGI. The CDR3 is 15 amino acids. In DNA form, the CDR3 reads TGTGCCAGCAGTAGGACAGGGGAAGGCAATCAGCCCCAGCATTTT. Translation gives CASSRTGEGNQPQHF.

The CDR3 DNA follows: TGTGCCAGCAGCTCGGGACAGGGAGCGGCTGGCTACACCTTC. Protein sequence: CASSSGQGAAGYTF. The chain links TRBV7-3 to TRBJ1-2; 9 bases map to TRBD1. V gave up 4 bases and J gave up 7 bases; unmatched junction bases: 7. In germline, CDR1 is SGHTA, CDR2 FQGTGA. CDR3 length equals 14 residues.

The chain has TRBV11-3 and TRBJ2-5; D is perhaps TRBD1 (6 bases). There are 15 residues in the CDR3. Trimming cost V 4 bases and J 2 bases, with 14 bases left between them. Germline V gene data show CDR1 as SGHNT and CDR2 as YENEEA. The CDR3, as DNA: TGTGCCAGCAGCTATGGACAGCAAGTTCAAGAGACCCAGTACTTC. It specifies CASSYGQQVQETQYF.